The following is a T cell receptor (beta chain) sequence with its context. Its specificity is not known. Treatment noted: around 19 received Ad26.COV2.S at low or high dose, single or two shots; roughly five received placebo; per-sample allocation not given. After the first vaccine or placebo injection, samples were drawn on day 63. CDR1 is SNHLY, CDR2 FYNNEI, per germline. The CDR3 length is 12 residues. V was pared by 7 bases and J by 7 bases, with 6 bases of the junction left unmatched. Sequencing was performed with immunoSEQ multiplex PCR; in TCRdb, only in-frame clones are kept and a portion is missing. Among under 600,000 clones listed, approximately 90% were seen once. This entry is derived from a study of Ad26.COV2.S vaccination and SARS-CoV-2 variants. Turning to the study itself: The donor was enrolled in the Ad26.COV2.S arm of the COV1001 trial.

General study results and limits: Spike-specific TCR breadth was greater after Ad26.COV2.S than placebo. The authors reported substantial breadth in spike-specific CD8+ and CD4+ T cell responses after vaccination. Across vaccine and placebo recipients, the breadth of non-spike TCRs was similar.

The V gene is TRBV2, the J gene TRBJ1-1, with TRBD1 matching 7 bases. This TCR came from a person between 18 and 65 years old who received the Ad26.COV2.S COVID-19 vaccine or a placebo. The sequencing here drew on peripheral blood, taken in a trial of Ad26.COV2.S vaccine versus placebo. The CDR3 DNA is TGTGCCAGCACCCGACAGGGAGGTGAAGCTTTCTTT. The encoded protein is CASTRQGGEAFF.